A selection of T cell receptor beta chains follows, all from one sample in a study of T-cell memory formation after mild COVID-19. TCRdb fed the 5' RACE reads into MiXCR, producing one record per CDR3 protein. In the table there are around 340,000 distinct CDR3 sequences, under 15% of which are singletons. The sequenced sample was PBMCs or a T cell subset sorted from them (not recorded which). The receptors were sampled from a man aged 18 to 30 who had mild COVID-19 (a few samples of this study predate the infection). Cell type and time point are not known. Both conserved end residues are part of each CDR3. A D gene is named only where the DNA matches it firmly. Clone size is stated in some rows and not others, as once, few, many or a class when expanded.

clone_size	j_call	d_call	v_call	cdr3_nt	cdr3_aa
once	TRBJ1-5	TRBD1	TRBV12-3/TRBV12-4	TGTGCCAGCAGCTCACAGGGGATTCGGCAGCCCCAGCATTTT	CASSSQGIRQPQHF
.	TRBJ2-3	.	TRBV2	TGTGCCAGCTCGATAGCGGCCCTCAGCGGCGATACGCAGTATTTT	CASSIAALSGDTQYF
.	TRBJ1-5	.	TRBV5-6	TGTGCCAGCAGCTTGTCGGAGATCAATCAGCCCCAGCATTTT	CASSLSEINQPQHF
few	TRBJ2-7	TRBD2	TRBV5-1	TGCGCCAGCAGCTTGGCTAGCGGCTCCTACGAGCAGTACTTC	CASSLASGSYEQYF
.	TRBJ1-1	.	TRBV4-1	TGCGCCAGCAGCCCTCTCCCTCAGGACACTGAAGCTTTCTTT	CASSPLPQDTEAFF
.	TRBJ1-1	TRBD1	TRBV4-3	TGCGCCAGCAGCCAAGATTACAGGGGGGTCAACACTGAAGCTTTCTTT	CASSQDYRGVNTEAFF
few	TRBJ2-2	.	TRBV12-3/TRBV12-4	TGTGCCAGCACCTGGGGGGTAGGCACCGGGGAGCTGTTTTTT	CASTWGVGTGELFF
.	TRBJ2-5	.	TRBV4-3	TGCGCCAGCAGCCAAACCGGATGGGGGACCCAGTACTTC	CASSQTGWGTQYF
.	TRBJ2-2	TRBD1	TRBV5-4	TGTGCCAGCAGCAATGGGGACAGGGGTAGCTCCGGGGAGCTGTTTTTT	CASSNGDRGSSGELFF
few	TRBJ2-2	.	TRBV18	TGTGCCAGCTCACCAGGGAATCTGAACACCGGGGAGCTGTTTTTT	CASSPGNLNTGELFF
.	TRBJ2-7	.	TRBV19	TGTGCCAGTAGTATAAACGACCCCGGGGGCGCGCAGTACTTC	CASSINDPGGAQYF
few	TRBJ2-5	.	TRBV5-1	TGCGCCAGCAGCTTGGGGGCGAAGGTAGAGACCCAGTACTTC	CASSLGAKVETQYF